A single sample is the source of the 17 T cell receptor beta chains below, sequenced in a study of blood T cell repertoires in COVID-19. Clones were read by immunoSEQ multiplex PCR, and TCRdb kept only the in-frame ones, dropping some. The sample shows around 130,000 clones, around 90% of them seen only once. Sequencing was performed on peripheral blood. These receptors were collected from a human donor with COVID-19, enrolled during active disease. The donor label of this sample is uncertain.

V usage is TRBV4-2 and J usage is TRBJ1-2, with D tentatively TRBD1 (5 bases). Germline lookup yields CDR1 LGHNA and CDR2 YNFKEQ. The CDR3 covers 15 residues. Trimming cost V 0 bases and J 2 bases, with 10 bases left between them. The CDR3, as DNA: TGTGCCAGCAGCCAAGATGTGGCAGGGAACTATGGCTACACCTTC. This codes for CASSQDVAGNYGYTF.

The genes are TRBV11-2 and TRBJ2-6; TRBD1 agrees at 8 bases. The CDR3 runs to 18 residues. The V gene's germline CDR1 is SGHAT and CDR2 FQNNGV. The ends lost 4 bases at V and 0 bases at J; junction bases unmatched: 8. In nucleotides, the CDR3 is TGTGCCAGCAGCTCCGGGACAGGATGGCTCTCTGGGGCCAACGTCCTGACTTTC. It specifies CASSSGTGWLSGANVLTF.

The genes are TRBV27 and TRBJ1-4; no reliable D call. V lost 6 bases and J lost 4, with 27 bases in between. Germline loops: CDR1 MNHEY, CDR2 SMNVEV (reference sequence). This CDR3 is built from 19 residues. The chain's CDR3 is CASSPNRPVRDSVNEKLFF. CDR3 sequence (DNA): TGTGCCAGCAGCCCCAACCGGCCTGTACGGGATTCGGTTAATGAAAAACTGTTTTTT.

CDR3 nucleotide sequence: TGTGCCAGCAGTTACGGCCAGGGTCAAGCTTTCTTT. It is translated as CASSYGQGQAFF. This chain joins TRBV6-5 and TRBJ1-1; possible D gene TRBD1, 5 bases. V was cut by 2 bases and J by 9 bases, with 10 bases left in between. In germline, CDR1 is MNHEY, CDR2 SVGAGI. The CDR3 is 12 residues long.

The chain is built from TRBV28 and TRBJ2-7; weak D call: TRBD2 (5 bases). CDR3 length equals 14 residues. The germline V gene has CDR1 MDHEN and CDR2 SYDVKM. With 9 bases removed from V and 0 bases from J, the gap between germline ends came to 15 bases. The CDR3 is CASQGPGISYEQYF. The CDR3 nucleotides read TGTGCCAGTCAAGGGCCCGGGATCTCCTACGAGCAGTACTTC.

J is TRBJ2-7 and V is TRBV7-2; TRBD2 matches 9 bases. Germline V gene sequence: CDR1 SGHTA, CDR2 FQGNSA. The CDR3 runs to 15 residues. The junction had 6 bases not matched to a gene; V was cut back by 5 bases and J by 1 base. The CDR3 reads CASSVVAGDSYEQYF. CDR3 coding DNA: TGTGCCAGCAGCGTCGTAGCGGGGGATTCCTACGAGCAGTACTTC.

V is TRBV7-3 and J is TRBJ2-2, with D hard to call. Germline assignment: CDR1 SGHTA and CDR2 FQGTGA. V was cut by 2 bases and J by 3 bases, with 7 bases left in between. The CDR3 consists of 14 residues. The CDR3 sequence: CASSLEPDTGELFF. The CDR3 region has the DNA TGTGCCAGCAGCTTAGAGCCGGACACCGGGGAGCTGTTTTTT.

Regarding this clone: The same CDR3 arises from other DNA sequences in this sample as well. V gene TRBV9 combines with J gene TRBJ1-2; 7 positions match TRBD1. V lost 0 bases to trimming and J lost 4 bases; unmatched junction nucleotides: 3. Germline-derived CDR1 and CDR2 are SGDLS and YYNGEE. The CDR3 covers 14 residues. The CDR3 here is CASSVDRDSYGYTF. The CDR3 nucleotides read TGTGCCAGCAGCGTAGACAGGGACAGCTATGGCTACACCTTC.

This sequence joins TRBV6-4 and TRBJ2-3; 11 nucleotides match TRBD2. Trimming cost V 8 bases and J 5 bases; bases outside gene matches: 9. The CDR3 sequence is 15 residues long. The V gene's germline CDR1 is MRHNA and CDR2 SNTAGT. CDR3 nucleotides: TGTGCCAGCCAAAGAACTAGCGGGAGTGGAGATACGCAGTATTTT. Its protein product is CASQRTSGSGDTQYF.

CDR3 in amino acids: CASSLETGDEKLFF. CDR3 DNA: TGTGCCAGCAGCTTAGAGACAGGGGACGAAAAACTGTTTTTT. The V gene is TRBV11-3, the J gene TRBJ1-4, with 8 bases that match TRBD1. The V gene's germline CDR1 is SGHNT and CDR2 YENEEA. V trimming: 0 bases; J trimming: 8 bases; junction bases outside the gene matches: 2. This CDR3 has 14 amino acids.

For this clone: In the same sample, other DNA sequences code for this CDR3. The chain combines TRBV5-1 with TRBJ1-1, with 7 bases aligning to TRBD1. This CDR3 region has 14 residues. Germline CDR1 reads SGHRS; CDR2 reads YFSETQ. V shed 4 bases and J 0 bases; nucleotides not matched to a gene: 3. The CDR3 is CASSTGTVNTEAFF. The CDR3 nucleotides read TGCGCCAGCAGCACCGGGACAGTGAACACTGAAGCTTTCTTT.

The chain has TRBV19 and TRBJ2-7; D gene uncertain. CDR1 is LNHDA and CDR2 is SQIVND in the germline V gene (reference sequence). V was shortened by 3 bases and J by 1 base, with 10 bases between the two germline ends. The CDR3 sequence is 14 residues long. The CDR3 region is CASSIRTFSYEQYF. Written as DNA, the CDR3 is TGTGCCAGTAGTATCCGAACTTTTTCCTACGAGCAGTACTTC.

The gene calls are TRBV4-1 and TRBJ1-2; TRBD1 aligns across 8 bases. The trim removed 0 bases at V and 8 bases at J, leaving 11 bases unmatched. There are 16 residues in the CDR3. Germline CDR1 MGHRA, CDR2 YSYEKL. CDR3 coding DNA: TGCGCCAGCAGCCAAGATCGGGACAGGCCGAGTCGGGGCTACACCTTC. This gives the protein CASSQDRDRPSRGYTF.

V gene TRBV19 combines with J gene TRBJ1-4; the D is unclear. Trimming removed 10 bases from V and 0 bases from J, with 12 bases in between. Germline-derived CDR1 and CDR2 are LNHDA and SQIVND (reference sequence). The length of the CDR3 is 14 residues. The CDR3 is CATKIGPTNEKLFF. DNA for the CDR3: TGTGCCACTAAGATTGGGCCAACTAATGAAAAACTGTTTTTT.

The chain links TRBV11-2 to TRBJ1-2; D gene ambiguous. Per the germline V gene, CDR1 is SGHAT and CDR2 is FQNNGV. Trimming cost V 5 bases and J 9 bases, with 16 bases left between them. CDR3 size: 13 residues. The CDR3 protein is CASSQTGIQSYTF. The CDR3 DNA reads as TGTGCCAGCAGCCAAACGGGGATTCAGAGCTACACCTTC.

This clone was counted once. The V gene is TRBV2, the J gene TRBJ2-5, with 9 bases matching TRBD1. V gave up 10 bases and J gave up 5 bases; unmatched junction bases: 8. CDR3 length equals 13 residues. Germline values: CDR1 SNHLY, CDR2 FYNNEI. DNA for the CDR3: TGTGCCACCGTCCGGGACAGGGTTGAGACCCAGTACTTC. As protein: CATVRDRVETQYF.

This clone was picked up one time. This chain uses TRBV19 with TRBJ2-3; TRBD2 might be the D (5 bases). The germline V gene encodes CDR1 LNHDA and CDR2 SQIVND (reference sequence). The V and J ends lost 6 bases and 7 bases respectively, with 17 bases between them. This CDR3 comprises 14 residues. The chain's CDR3 is CASSQGLELNTQYF. In DNA form, the CDR3 reads TGTGCCAGTAGCCAAGGACTGGAGCTTAATACGCAGTATTTT. Full variable domain (rest looked up from reference TRBV19 and TRBJ2-3): DGGITQSPKYLFRKEGQNVTLSCEQNLNHDAMYWYRQDPGQGLRLIYYSQIVNDFQKGDIAEGYSVSREKKESFPLTVTSAQKNPTAFYLCASSQGLELNTQYFGPGTRLTVL.